The 21 T cell receptor beta chains listed next were all sequenced from one sample in a study of T cells in tuberculosis. Method: immunoSEQ multiplex PCR; TCRdb's copy keeps in-frame clones and lacks some. The data hold some 30,000 clones, with roughly 90% observed a single time. Sequences were obtained from PBMCs. The receptors derive from a donor aged 10-30 years with latent tuberculosis or without tuberculosis infection. Some clones in this sample may be carry-over from other donors' samples.

The chain couples TRBV4-1 to TRBJ1-1, with D perhaps TRBD1 (6 bases). Trimming pared 3 bases from V and 2 bases from J, leaving 16 bases between. This CDR3 contains 16 residues. CDR1 is MGHRA and CDR2 is YSYEKL in the germline V gene. The CDR3 loop reads CASSHNWDTRNTEAFF. The CDR3 DNA reads TGCGCCAGCAGCCACAACTGGGACACCAGAAACACTGAAGCTTTCTTT.

The V and J genes are TRBV30 and TRBJ1-2, with D perhaps matching TRBD1 (6 bases). Deletions cut 1 base from V and 7 bases from J, with 19 bases between. The CDR3 runs 15 residues. Germline V gene data show CDR1 as GTSNPN and CDR2 as SVGIG (reference sequence). In nucleotides, the CDR3 is TGTGCCTGGAGTGCGATCGGGGACATCGGACGTGGCTACACCTTC. Protein: CAWSAIGDIGRGYTF.

The V call is TRBV10-3, the J call TRBJ2-3, with a possible D match to TRBD2 (7 bases). Trimming took 5 bases from V and 0 from J, leaving 15 bases between them. This CDR3 is built from 16 residues. CDR1 is ENHRY, CDR2 SYGVKD, per germline. The CDR3 bases are TGTGCCATCAGTCCCCCGGGGGGCCTTAGCACAGATACGCAGTATTTT. This encodes CAISPPGGLSTDTQYF.

This chain connects TRBV11-2 to TRBJ2-5; 7 nucleotides agree with TRBD2. Germline CDR1 SGHAT, CDR2 FQNNGV. Germline trimming cut 5 bases from V and 1 base from J; bases unmatched to any gene: 7. The CDR3 contains 15 residues. The CDR3 reads CASSGGGLTQETQYF. CDR3 nucleotide sequence: TGTGCCAGCAGCGGGGGGGGACTGACCCAAGAGACCCAGTACTTC. The full variable domain, with the rest looked up from reference TRBV11-2 and TRBJ2-5, is EAGVAQSPRYKIIEKRQSVAFWCNPISGHATLYWYQQILGQGPKLLIQFQNNGVVDDSQLPKDRFSAERLKGVDSTLKIQPAKLEDSAVYLCASSGGGLTQETQYFGPGTRLLVL.

This chain connects TRBV19 to TRBJ2-1; 10 bases align to TRBD2. This CDR3 spans 15 amino acids. In germline, CDR1 is LNHDA, CDR2 SQIVND (reference sequence). J lost 12 bases, V lost 4 bases, and 12 bases had no gene match. In DNA form, the CDR3 reads TGTGCCAGTAGTAAGCTAGCGGGGGTAAATGAGTTGCAGTTCTTC. Translated: CASSKLAGVNELQFF.

A single count supports this clone. V and J are TRBV10-1 and TRBJ1-1; no firm D call. CDR1 WNHNN and CDR2 SYGVQD come from the germline V gene (reference sequence). Deletions cut 4 bases from V and 3 bases from J, with 18 bases between. CDR3 length: 16 residues. This CDR3 is CASSARPTTGDTEAFF. CDR3 nucleotides: TGCGCCAGCAGTGCCAGACCGACCACGGGTGACACTGAAGCTTTCTTT.

The count of this clone is one. The chain recombines TRBV5-1 with TRBJ2-2, with TRBD2 identical over 9 bases. This CDR3 is built from 16 residues. Germline values: CDR1 SGHRS, CDR2 YFSETQ. J was trimmed by 3 bases and V by 7 bases; bases with no gene match: 10. The CDR3 DNA sequence: TGCGCCAGCGATGCACGCGAGCGGGGGGACACCGGGGAGCTGTTTTTT. Translated: CASDARERGDTGELFF.

The chain links TRBV11-2 to TRBJ1-2, with TRBD1 matching 8 bases. V was clipped by 5 bases and J by 4 bases; unmatched bases: 3. The germline V gene has CDR1 SGHAT and CDR2 FQNNGV. The CDR3 consists of 13 residues. The CDR3, as DNA: TGTGCCAGCAGCCCGACAGGGGTCTATGGCTACACCTTC. Protein sequence: CASSPTGVYGYTF.

The rearrangement joins TRBV6-1 to TRBJ2-7, with 8 positions matching TRBD1. Per germline, CDR1 MNHNS and CDR2 SASEGT. This CDR3 is 14 amino acids long. V lost 8 bases to trimming and J lost 2 bases; unmatched junction nucleotides: 8. The CDR3 nucleotides are TGTGCCAGCTTTGACAGGGGTCTGACCTACGAGCAGTACTTC. Its protein is CASFDRGLTYEQYF.

V is TRBV29-1 and J is TRBJ2-6, with 12 bases matching TRBD1. CDR3 length equals 17 residues. CDR1 is SQVTM and CDR2 is ANQGSEA in the germline V gene. Trimming cost V 1 base and J 3 bases; bases outside gene matches: 4. In DNA form, the CDR3 reads TGCAGCGTTGAAGGGGGACAGGGGGCGAATGGGGCCAACGTCCTGACTTTC. Protein: CSVEGGQGANGANVLTF.

The chain links TRBV15 to TRBJ2-1, with TRBD2 matching over 14 bases. The CDR3 contains 16 residues. CDR1 and CDR2 (germline): LNHNV, YYDKDF (reference sequence). J lost 8 bases, V lost 5 bases, and 8 bases had no gene match. The CDR3 DNA reads as TGTGCCACCAGCGGGGGACTAGCGGGAGATGGGTATGAGCAGTTCTTC. This sequence encodes CATSGGLAGDGYEQFF.

This rearrangement joins TRBV6-1 to TRBJ2-1; 11 nucleotides match TRBD2. The CDR3 extends over 15 amino acids. V trimming: 4 bases; J trimming: 2 bases; junction bases outside the gene matches: 1. Germline CDR1 and CDR2: MNHNS and SASEGT. The CDR3 bases are TGTGCCAGCAGTGCGGGACTAGCGGCCTACAATGAGCAGTTCTTC. Residues: CASSAGLAAYNEQFF.

The V and J genes are TRBV4-1 and TRBJ2-3, with TRBD2 matching 10 bases. The trim removed 2 bases at V and 4 bases at J, leaving 6 bases unmatched. The CDR3 loop spans 16 amino acids. CDR1 is MGHRA and CDR2 is YSYEKL in the germline V gene. The CDR3: CASSQRAGTSADTQYF. The CDR3 DNA follows: TGCGCCAGCAGCCAAAGGGCCGGGACTAGCGCAGATACGCAGTATTTT.

The gene calls are TRBV14 and TRBJ2-1; 11 bases are shared with TRBD1. V shed 3 bases, J shed 3 bases, and the junction held 4 bases outside the gene matches. CDR3 length equals 16 residues. The germline V gene has CDR1 SGHDN and CDR2 FVKESK. The CDR3 is CASSQDRGLIYNEQFF. CDR3 sequence (DNA): TGTGCCAGCAGCCAGGACAGGGGGCTTATCTACAATGAGCAGTTCTTC.

The V gene is TRBV20-1, the J gene TRBJ2-1, with D maybe TRBD1 (5 bases). V lost 1 base, J lost 12 bases, and 10 bases lay in between. This CDR3 has 11 residues. Germline V gene sequence: CDR1 DFQATT, CDR2 SNEGSKA (reference sequence). CDR3 residues: CSARGGAVQFF. CDR3 in DNA: TGCAGTGCTAGAGGTGGGGCAGTGCAGTTCTTC.

V is TRBV4-1 and J is TRBJ2-1, with TRBD2 matching over 9 bases. The germline CDR1 and CDR2 sequences are MGHRA and YSYEKL. The V gene end was trimmed by 0 bases and the J gene end by 3 bases; junction bases not matched to a gene: 6. The CDR3 spans 17 residues. The CDR3 DNA reads as TGCGCCAGCAGCCAAGATGGGGCGGGGGGGTTCTACAATGAGCAGTTCTTC. This encodes CASSQDGAGGFYNEQFF.

The V call is TRBV6-1, the J call TRBJ1-5, with D possibly TRBD1 on 6 matching bases. V was cut by 6 bases and J by 6 bases, with 15 bases left in between. This CDR3 is built from 14 residues. CDR1 and CDR2 (germline): MNHNS, SASEGT. CDR3 loop: CASRRGGEGQPQHF. The DNA for the CDR3 is TGTGCCAGCAGAAGAGGGGGTGAAGGTCAGCCCCAGCATTTT.

The chain is built from TRBV7-9 and TRBJ2-1, with a tentative D call TRBD2 (5 bases). The CDR3 consists of 17 residues. V was shortened by 1 base and J by 6 bases, with 19 bases between the two germline ends. CDR1 is SEHNR and CDR2 is FQNEAQ in the germline V gene (reference sequence). DNA for the CDR3: TGTGCCAGCAGCTTAGAGCCGTCCGGGAATCCACTCAATGAGCAGTTCTTC. Translated: CASSLEPSGNPLNEQFF.

The V call is TRBV5-1, the J call TRBJ2-2, with D maybe TRBD1 (5 bases). CDR3 length: 16 residues. CDR1 is SGHRS and CDR2 is YFSETQ in the germline V gene. Trimming cost V 1 base and J 1 base, with 11 bases left between them. The CDR3 DNA reads as TGCGCCAGCAGCTTGTCACCCGGACAGAACACCGGGGAGCTGTTTTTT. Translating it yields CASSLSPGQNTGELFF.

The chain links TRBV18 to TRBJ2-7; TRBD1 is a possible D gene (5 bases). Trimming stripped 1 base from V and 5 bases from J, with 15 bases between. The CDR3 runs 15 residues. Germline V gene lookup returns CDR1 KGHSH and CDR2 LQKENI. The CDR3 DNA follows: TGTGCCAGCTCACCACGCCAGGGTTTTACGGACGAGCAGTACTTC. Translation: CASSPRQGFTDEQYF.

This clone occurred a few times. The chain has TRBV7-9 and TRBJ1-4; D is unclear. This CDR3 spans 11 amino acids. V shed 7 bases and J shed 6 bases, with 6 bases lying between them. CDR1 and CDR2 (germline): SEHNR, FQNEAQ (reference sequence). This chain's CDR3 is CASTPDEKLFF. The CDR3 DNA is TGTGCCAGCACCCCAGATGAAAAACTGTTTTTT.